This is a list of T cell receptor beta chains from one sample in a study of blood T cells in healthy people across ages. TCRdb re-analysed the 5' RACE reads in MiXCR, keeping a single row per CDR3 protein. The table has around 900,000 distinct CDR3 sequences, more than 25% seen once. The sample comprised blood. These TCRs come from an elderly woman in good health. The CDR3 runs from the conserved cysteine through the conserved F or W. Each record gives: D gene, clone size, V gene, J gene, CDR3 protein, CDR3 DNA. The D gene is left open where the match is weak. Clone size, where shown, is once, few, many, or a class for clones that have expanded.

NA	many	TRBV7-2	TRBJ1-4	CASSLSRQAANEKLFF	TGTGCCAGCAGCTTAAGCCGACAGGCTGCTAATGAAAAACTGTTTTTT
TRBD2	NA	TRBV4-3	TRBJ2-7	CASSQEKRGYEQYF	TGCGCCAGCAGCCAAGAAAAGCGGGGTTACGAGCAGTACTTC
NA	many	TRBV5-1	TRBJ2-7	CASSSTTGRDEQYF	TGCGCCAGCAGCTCAACGACAGGCCGGGACGAGCAGTACTTC
TRBD2	once	TRBV5-1	TRBJ2-3	CASSTTSGSAIDTQYF	TGCGCCAGCAGCACCACTAGCGGGAGTGCTATAGATACGCAGTATTTT
NA	NA	TRBV7-2	TRBJ2-3	CASSLNPGASGDTQYF	TGTGCCAGCAGCTTAAACCCCGGGGCCAGCGGGGATACGCAGTATTTT
TRBD2	many	TRBV20-1	TRBJ2-1	CSAFSTSGGGSHNEQFF	TGCAGTGCTTTTTCCACTAGCGGGGGTGGCTCCCACAATGAGCAGTTCTTC
NA	NA	TRBV7-2	TRBJ2-7	CASSLVARGEQYF	TGTGCCAGCAGCTTAGTAGCTCGGGGCGAGCAGTACTTC
NA	NA	TRBV25-1	TRBJ2-5	CASSEGGSRFRGQETQYF	TGTGCCAGCAGTGAAGGAGGGTCTCGGTTTAGGGGCCAAGAGACCCAGTACTTC
NA	NA	TRBV2	TRBJ1-2	CASSETRAQKAGYGYTF	TGTGCCAGCAGTGAAACCAGGGCCCAAAAGGCAGGCTATGGCTACACCTTC
TRBD1	many	TRBV12-3/TRBV12-4	TRBJ2-7	CASSRPGTGVDEQYF	TGTGCCAGCAGCCGTCCCGGGACAGGGGTTGACGAGCAGTACTTC
NA	NA	TRBV12-3/TRBV12-4	TRBJ1-3	CASSSKTRHSGNTIYF	TGTGCCAGCAGTTCTAAGACCCGTCACTCTGGAAACACCATATATTTT
NA	NA	TRBV24-1	TRBJ2-1	CATSDRRGDLPSRFFDEQFF	TGTGCCACCAGTGATAGGAGGGGGGATCTTCCCTCCCGATTCTTCGATGAGCAGTTCTTC
NA	NA	TRBV3-1	TRBJ2-1	CASSQDPSEYNEQFF	TGTGCCAGCAGCCAAGACCCTAGCGAATACAATGAGCAGTTCTTC
NA	few	TRBV30	TRBJ2-5	CACQQVLQETQYF	TGTGCCTGCCAACAGGTTCTCCAAGAGACCCAGTACTTC
NA	many	TRBV20-1	TRBJ1-5	CSAQGGQPQHF	TGCAGTGCTCAAGGGGGACAGCCCCAGCATTTT
NA	many	TRBV5-5	TRBJ1-6	CASSFFAETTNSPLHF	TGTGCCAGCAGCTTTTTTGCCGAAACTACGAATTCACCCCTCCACTTT